The 32 T cell receptor beta chains presented below share a single source sample, sequenced in a study of blood T cells in healthy people across ages. Combining a sample-barcoded 5' primer with a J-beta primer mix, a second PCR ran for roughly 7 to 11 cycles. TCRdb reanalysed the 5' RACE reads using MiXCR and keeps one entry per CDR3 protein. Of roughly 500,000 distinct CDR3 sequences in the sample, approximately 25% were seen once. The sequenced material came from blood. The source is a woman between 65 and 79 years old in good health.

The V call is TRBV7-2, the J call TRBJ1-3; D gene ambiguous. With 3 bases removed from V and 5 bases from J, the gap between germline ends came to 14 bases. This CDR3 region has 15 residues. Germline CDR1 SGHTA, CDR2 FQGNSA. CDR3 sequence: CASSFGVGLRNTIYF. In nucleotides, the CDR3 is TGTGCCAGCAGCTTCGGGGTGGGGTTGAGAAACACCATATATTTT.

This chain joins TRBV24-1 and TRBJ2-5, with D possibly being TRBD1 (5 bases). The CDR3 has 15 residues. Germline loops: CDR1 KGHDR, CDR2 SFDVKD. Trimming removed 2 bases at V and 1 base at J, with 10 bases between. The CDR3 spells CATSDYRNLQETQYF. The CDR3 nucleotides read TGTGCCACCAGTGATTACAGGAACCTCCAAGAGACCCAGTACTTC.

This clonotype was recorded a few times. The CDR3 spells CASSHDTRDNEQFF. DNA for the CDR3: TGTGCCAGCAGCCATGATACCCGGGACAATGAGCAGTTCTTC. The chain is built from TRBV4-2 and TRBJ2-1; no clear D gene. The CDR3 loop spans 14 amino acids. Trimming left V 3 bases short and J 5 bases short, with 11 bases between. Germline-derived CDR1 and CDR2 are LGHNA and YNFKEQ.

This clonotype came up a few times. This rearrangement joins TRBV27 to TRBJ2-3; 8 bases agree with TRBD2. The CDR3 loop spans 16 amino acids. Trimming took 5 bases from V and 5 from J; bases not matched to a gene: 12. CDR1 is MNHEY and CDR2 is SMNVEV in the germline V gene (reference sequence). The CDR3 bases are TGTGCCAGCAGTCCCGGACCGGGACTAGGGAGAGATACGCAGTATTTT. It encodes CASSPGPGLGRDTQYF.

This clonotype was observed a few times. The J gene is TRBJ2-3, the V gene TRBV25-1; tentative D call: TRBD1 (6 bases). Germline loops: CDR1 MGHDK, CDR2 SYGVNS. The CDR3 length is 15 residues. Trimming stripped 4 bases from V and 3 bases from J, with 14 bases between. In DNA, the CDR3 is TGTGCCAGCAGTGGATCGTGGCAGGGGACAGATACGCAGTATTTT. Translation gives CASSGSWQGTDTQYF.

This clonotype has a handful of counts. The chain links TRBV2 to TRBJ2-4; the match to TRBD1 covers 8 bases. CDR3 size: 16 residues. V was pared by 6 bases and J by 1 base, with 8 bases of the junction left unmatched. Germline lookup yields CDR1 SNHLY and CDR2 FYNNEI. CDR3 nucleotide sequence: TGTGCCAGCAGAGAGGACAGGGCTTGGGCCAAAAACATTCAGTACTTC. Protein product: CASREDRAWAKNIQYF. The whole variable domain, remainder taken from reference TRBV2 and TRBJ2-4, is EPEVTQTPSHQVTQMGQEVILRCVPISNHLYFYWYRQILGQKVEFLVSFYNNEISEKSEIFDDQFSVERPDGSNFTLKIRSTKLEDSAMYFCASREDRAWAKNIQYFGAGTRLSVL.

This clonotype appeared many times. The rearrangement joins TRBV10-3 to TRBJ2-1, with D uncertain. CDR1 is ENHRY and CDR2 is SYGVKD in the germline V gene. The V gene lost 0 bases and the J gene lost 0 bases, with 6 bases spanning the gap. This CDR3 contains 15 residues. The CDR3 loop is CAISESPNSYNEQFF. CDR3 DNA: TGTGCCATCAGTGAGTCCCCTAACTCCTACAATGAGCAGTTCTTC.

This clonotype was observed a few times. This chain joins TRBV11-2 and TRBJ2-1; the match to TRBD1 covers 7 bases. Germline CDR1 reads SGHAT; CDR2 reads FQNNGV. This CDR3 region has 15 residues. J lost 0 bases, V lost 5 bases, and 4 bases had no gene match. As DNA, the CDR3 is TGTGCCAGCAGCCCTCGGGACAGCTCCTACAATGAGCAGTTCTTC. Protein: CASSPRDSSYNEQFF.

The chain links TRBV6-5 to TRBJ1-4, with TRBD1 as a possible D gene (6 bases). From germline, CDR1 is MNHEY and CDR2 SVGAGI. This CDR3 spans 17 amino acids. V lost 5 bases and J 0 bases, leaving 16 bases between the germline ends. The CDR3 spells CASSRLGGDPTNEKLFF. The CDR3 DNA is TGTGCCAGCAGTCGACTAGGGGGGGACCCAACTAATGAAAAACTGTTTTTT.

This clonotype has only a few counts. V usage is TRBV30 and J usage is TRBJ1-5, with 8 positions matching TRBD1. Germline CDR1 and CDR2: GTSNPN and SVGIG (reference sequence). The CDR3 is made up of 12 amino acids. The CDR3 bases are TGTGCGGGACAGGAGGGGAATCAGCCCCAGCATTTT. Amino acids: CAGQEGNQPQHF.

The chain has TRBV21-1 and TRBJ2-3; the tabulated D call, TRBD1, remains unverified against the DNA. TRBV21-1 corresponds to a pseudogene. The CDR3 runs 21 residues. The CDR3 region has the DNA TGTGCCAGCAGCAAAGAGATGAGGGGTTCAAGATGGAGGTGTGGCACAGATACGCAGTATTTT. Encoded protein: CASSKEMRGSRWRCGTDTQYF.

The rearrangement uses TRBV20-1 and TRBJ1-2; D is unclear. The CDR3 totals 10 residues. Deletions cut 4 bases from V and 13 bases from J, with 13 bases between. The germline V gene has CDR1 DFQATT and CDR2 SNEGSKA (reference sequence). CDR3 nucleotide sequence: TGCAGTGCTAATCAGGACCGGAGCACCTTC. It is translated as CSANQDRSTF.

In the case of this clonotype: Its ends do not fully match the called genes, so a read error is possible. The chain is built from TRBV20-1 and TRBJ2-5; 9 bases agree with TRBD2. The CDR3 has 17 residues. In germline, CDR1 is DFQATT, CDR2 SNEGSKA (reference sequence). DNA for the CDR3: TGCAGTGCTAGAAAGATCGGACTAGCGCCTTACCAAGAGGCCCAGTACTTC. This codes for CSARKIGLAPYQEAQYF.

The chain links TRBV5-1 to TRBJ2-5; D gene ambiguous. V dropped 0 bases and J dropped 3 bases, with 9 bases sitting between them. The CDR3 spans 14 residues. The germline gives CDR1 SGHRS, CDR2 YFSETQ. CDR3 DNA: TGCGCCAGCAGCTTGGCCCTGGAAGAAGAGACCCAGTACTTC. Residues: CASSLALEEETQYF.

This clonotype was observed a handful of times. A read error may produce the germline difference seen at one junction end. The V and J genes are TRBV5-1 and TRBJ1-3, with D hard to call. CDR3 size: 12 residues. Germline-derived CDR1 and CDR2 are SGHRS and YFSETQ. The CDR3 protein is CASSPNGNIIYF. As DNA, the CDR3 is TGCGCCAGCAGCCCCAACGGAAACATCATATATTTT. Supplemented by reference TRBV5-1 and TRBJ1-3, the full variable domain reads KAGVTQTPRYLIKTRGQQVTLSCSPISGHRSVSWYQQTPGQGLQFLFEYFSETQRNKGNFPGRFSGRQFSNSRSEMNVSTLELGDSALYLCASSPNGNIIYFGEGSWLTVV.

This clonotype was seen a handful of times. V usage is TRBV12-3 or TRBV12-4 and J usage is TRBJ2-1, with a tentative D call TRBD2 (7 bases). The CDR3 extends over 15 amino acids. The V end lost 5 bases, the J end lost 5 bases, and 16 bases lay between the germline ends. The CDR3, as DNA: TGTGCCAGCAGTCCCAAGGGGCGGGGGCACAATGAGCAGTTCTTC. Translated, it gives CASSPKGRGHNEQFF.

The rearrangement uses TRBV7-2 and TRBJ2-5; 11 nucleotides line up with TRBD2. The J call is uncertain, as TRBJ2-1 better fits the DNA end. Germline loops: CDR1 SGHTA, CDR2 FQGNSA. CDR3 length: 15 amino acids. The CDR3 nucleotides read TGTGCCAGCAGCTCCCCGACTAGCGGGGACAATGAGCAGTTCTTC. Protein: CASSSPTSGDNEQFF.

V gene TRBV4-3 combines with J gene TRBJ1-2, with TRBD1 identical over 7 bases. This CDR3 has 17 residues. Per germline, CDR1 LGHNA and CDR2 YSLEER. With 0 bases clipped from V and 0 bases from J, the junction kept 7 bases outside the gene matches. CDR3 bases: TGCGCCAGCAGCCAAGAATTGGGACAGATAGCTAACTATGGCTACACCTTC. This gives the protein CASSQELGQIANYGYTF.

This clonotype was found a few times. The chain employs TRBV7-9 and TRBJ1-6; D is unresolved. The CDR3 spans 14 residues. V lost 0 bases to trimming and J lost 13 bases, with 13 bases between them. Germline CDR1 SEHNR, CDR2 FQNEAQ (reference sequence). The DNA for the CDR3 is TGTGCCAGCAGCTTAGCTTCTAAAGGTGACCCCCTCCACTTT. Residues: CASSLASKGDPLHF. The complete variable domain, with remaining parts taken from reference TRBV7-9 and TRBJ1-6, reads DTGVSQNPRHKITKRGQNVTFRCDPISEHNRLYWYRQTLGQGPEFLTYFQNEAQLEKSRLLSDRFSAERPKGSFSTLEIQRTEQGDSAMYLCASSLASKGDPLHFGNGTRLTVT.

Only a few counts were recorded for this clonotype. CDR3 loop: CASSISPQTTQYF. CDR3 in DNA: TGTGCCAGCAGCATATCCCCCCAAACTACGCAGTATTTT. The chain employs TRBV7-2 and TRBJ2-3; D gene uncertain. The germline gives CDR1 SGHTA, CDR2 FQGNSA. Trimming removed 5 bases at V and 8 bases at J, with 14 bases between. This CDR3 has 13 amino acids.

The J gene is TRBJ2-6, the V gene TRBV5-6; TRBD1 aligns across 7 bases. Germline assignment: CDR1 SGHDT and CDR2 YYEEEE. J gave up 4 bases and V 4 bases, and 5 bases lay outside the gene matches. The CDR3 spans 15 residues. Here the CDR3 DNA reads TGTGCCAGCAGCGCACAGGGGTCGGGGGCCAACGTCCTGACTTTC. It specifies CASSAQGSGANVLTF.

This clonotype was observed a handful of times. V usage is TRBV19 and J usage is TRBJ1-2; TRBD1 agrees at 8 bases. Germline V gene sequence: CDR1 LNHDA, CDR2 SQIVND (reference sequence). CDR3 length equals 15 residues. V gave up 5 bases and J gave up 3 bases; unmatched junction bases: 8. DNA for the CDR3: TGTGCCAGTAGTCTTTACAGGGGGGGAGACTATGGCTACACCTTC. This encodes CASSLYRGGDYGYTF. The full variable domain, with the rest looked up from reference TRBV19 and TRBJ1-2, is DGGITQSPKYLFRKEGQNVTLSCEQNLNHDAMYWYRQDPGQGLRLIYYSQIVNDFQKGDIAEGYSVSREKKESFPLTVTSAQKNPTAFYLCASSLYRGGDYGYTFGSGTRLTVV.

This clonotype has just a few counts. The CDR3 nucleotides are TGTGCCAGCAGCCGCCTATCAGCGGGGGGTGGAGGGGGGACCTACAATGAGCAGTTCTTC. This encodes CASSRLSAGGGGGTYNEQFF. The chain is built from TRBV6-2 or TRBV6-3 and TRBJ2-1; 9 bases map to TRBD2. CDR3 length equals 20 residues. With 6 bases clipped from V and 2 bases from J, the junction kept 20 bases outside the gene matches. Germline CDR1 reads MNHEY; CDR2 reads SVGEGT.

This clonotype turned up a few times. The V and J genes are TRBV29-1 and TRBJ1-2, with D unresolved. The CDR3 is made up of 12 amino acids. The ends were cut back, 3 bases at V and 4 bases at J, with 9 bases in the middle. Germline values: CDR1 SQVTM, CDR2 ANQGSEA. The CDR3 loop is CSVDRTGYGYTF. The CDR3 nucleotides read TGCAGCGTTGACCGGACGGGCTATGGCTACACCTTC. Supplemented by reference TRBV29-1 and TRBJ1-2, the full variable domain reads SAVISQKPSRDICQRGTSLTIQCQVDSQVTMMFWYRQQPGQSLTLIATANQGSEATYESGFVIDKFPISRPNLTFSTLTVSNMSPEDSSIYLCSVDRTGYGYTFGSGTRLTVV.

This chain joins TRBV20-1 and TRBJ2-5; D not certain. V lost 0 bases and J lost 0, with 8 bases in between. The CDR3 covers 14 residues. CDR1 is DFQATT, CDR2 SNEGSKA, per germline (reference sequence). CDR3 loop: CSAREFGYQETQYF. The DNA for the CDR3 is TGCAGTGCTAGAGAATTTGGGTACCAAGAGACCCAGTACTTC.

This clonotype came up many times. The chain's CDR3 is CAISPTDREPYADGYTF. In DNA, the CDR3 is TGTGCCATCAGTCCTACAGACAGGGAACCATACGCGGATGGCTACACCTTC. The rearrangement links TRBV10-3 to TRBJ1-2; 7 nucleotides agree with TRBD1. The germline V gene encodes CDR1 ENHRY and CDR2 SYGVKD. Trimming took 5 bases from V and 6 from J; bases not matched to a gene: 18. The CDR3 extends over 17 amino acids.

The chain is built from TRBV10-3 and TRBJ2-5, with D tentatively TRBD2 (6 bases). The better agreement between TRBJ2-1 and the DNA end casts doubt on the J call. Germline CDR1 reads ENHRY; CDR2 reads SYGVKD. This CDR3 has 12 residues. The CDR3 loop reads CAINDPTREQFF. CDR3 nucleotides: TGTGCCATCAATGACCCGACTAGAGAGCAGTTCTTC.

The chain recombines TRBV5-6 with TRBJ1-2, with TRBD1 matching over 7 bases. V shed 4 bases, J shed 5 bases, and the junction held 11 bases outside the gene matches. Looked up from germline, CDR1 is SGHDT and CDR2 is YYEEEE. The CDR3 length is 15 residues. CDR3 coding DNA: TGTGCCAGCAGCCCAGGACAGGAGGCCTTATATGGCTACACCTTC. Encoded protein: CASSPGQEALYGYTF. Full variable domain (missing parts from reference TRBV5-6 and TRBJ1-2): DAGVTQSPTHLIKTRGQQVTLRCSPKSGHDTVSWYQQALGQGPQFIFQYYEEEERQRGNFPDRFSGHQFPNYSSELNVNALLLGDSALYLCASSPGQEALYGYTFGSGTRLTVV.

The rearrangement uses TRBV6-6 and TRBJ1-2; 11 bases are shared with TRBD1. V was clipped by 0 bases and J by 7 bases; unmatched bases: 4. The CDR3 runs to 15 residues. Germline values: CDR1 MNHNY, CDR2 SVGAGI (reference sequence). CDR3 DNA: TGTGCCAGCAGTTACTCCGGACAGGGGGCGCTTGGCTACACCTTC. This codes for CASSYSGQGALGYTF.

The table lists this clonotype with a few counts. This chain joins TRBV29-1 and TRBJ1-4, with D maybe TRBD1 (6 bases). CDR1 and CDR2 (germline): SQVTM, ANQGSEA. CDR3 size: 17 residues. Trimming stripped 6 bases from V and 5 bases from J, with 25 bases between. The CDR3 DNA reads TGCAGCGTGGGGGGAACTATGGACAGCTACCTAAATGAAAAACTGTTTTTT. Its protein product is CSVGGTMDSYLNEKLFF. Full variable domain (rest looked up from reference TRBV29-1 and TRBJ1-4): SAVISQKPSRDICQRGTSLTIQCQVDSQVTMMFWYRQQPGQSLTLIATANQGSEATYESGFVIDKFPISRPNLTFSTLTVSNMSPEDSSIYLCSVGGTMDSYLNEKLFFGSGTQLSVL.

V is TRBV9 and J is TRBJ1-2, with 10 positions matching TRBD1. Germline trimming cut 3 bases from V and 8 bases from J; bases unmatched to any gene: 7. The CDR3 consists of 14 residues. Germline CDR1 reads SGDLS; CDR2 reads YYNGEE. In nucleotides, the CDR3 is TGTGCCAGCAGCGCTAGACAGGGGGCGCGGGGCTACACCTTC. This codes for CASSARQGARGYTF. The full variable domain, in which reference TRBV9 and TRBJ1-2 provide the parts outside the CDR3, is DSGVTQTPKHLITATGQRVTLRCSPRSGDLSVYWYQQSLDQGLQFLIQYYNGEERAKGNILERFSAQQFPDLHSELNLSSLELGDSALYFCASSARQGARGYTFGSGTRLTVV.

Worth noting for this clonotype: Relative to the germline gene, one junction end is altered; a read error may explain this. V usage is TRBV7-6 and J usage is TRBJ2-2; weak D call: TRBD2 (6 bases). Looked up from germline, CDR1 is SGHVS and CDR2 is FNYEAQ. This CDR3 is built from 14 residues. The CDR3 DNA reads as TGTGCCAGCAGGCGGGACCCAGCGTCCGGGGAGCTGGTTTTT. This translates into CASRRDPASGELVF. Together with reference TRBV7-6 and TRBJ2-2, the CDR3 gives the full variable domain: GAGVSQSPRYKVTKRGQDVALRCDPISGHVSLYWYRQALGQGPEFLTYFNYEAQQDKSGLPNDRFSAERPEGSISTLTIQRTEQRDSAMYRCASRRDPASGELVFGEGSRLTVL.